Listed here are 16 T cell receptor beta chains from one sample, sequenced in a study of blood T cells in healthy people across ages. Then a second PCR, running roughly 6 to 12 cycles, was carried out with a sample-barcoded 5' primer and a J-beta primer mix. In TCRdb, the 5' RACE reads were re-called with MiXCR into one record per CDR3 protein. Of 950,000 to 1,200,000 distinct CDR3 sequences listed, more than 30% are singletons. Sequencing used blood. The receptors were gathered from a man younger than 30 in good health.

This clonotype was found once. One junction end does not reproduce the germline sequence, and a read error may be involved. The CDR3: CASSPRTGTKTGELFF. The CDR3 DNA reads TGTGCCAGCAGCCCCCGGACAGGGACGAAAACCGGGGAGCTGTTTTTT. The chain is built from TRBV14 and TRBJ2-2; 8 bases map to TRBD1. CDR3 length equals 16 residues. Germline-derived CDR1 and CDR2 are SGHDN and FVKESK.

In its sample, this clonotype was seen a few times. The V gene is TRBV10-3, the J gene TRBJ1-4, with 9 positions matching TRBD1. The germline V gene encodes CDR1 ENHRY and CDR2 SYGVKD. Trimming at V came to 0 bases and at J to 4 bases, leaving 9 bases not matched to a gene. This CDR3 region has 18 residues. CDR3 loop: CAISESETTGGLNEKLFF. The DNA of the CDR3 is TGTGCCATCAGTGAGTCGGAGACGACAGGGGGACTTAATGAAAAACTGTTTTTT.

The CDR3 here is CAWSVSGLAAQFF. DNA of the CDR3: TGTGCCTGGAGTGTCTCGGGACTAGCCGCGCAGTTCTTC. V and J are TRBV30 and TRBJ2-1, with 9 bases matching TRBD2. Germline CDR1 is GTSNPN and CDR2 is SVGIG (reference sequence). CDR3 size: 13 residues. J was trimmed by 12 bases and V by 0 bases; bases with no gene match: 6.

This clonotype came up many times. The V gene is TRBV29-1, the J gene TRBJ2-6; D ambiguous. This CDR3 is built from 12 residues. Looked up from germline, CDR1 is SQVTM and CDR2 is ANQGSEA. The V end was cut by 4 bases, the J end by 2 bases, with 3 bases between. CDR3 nucleotide sequence: TGCAGCGTTGTCGCTGGGGCCAACGTCCTGACTTTC. Its protein product is CSVVAGANVLTF.

The CDR3 DNA reads TGTGCCAGCAGTTACGCGGGGGGTGAGCAGTTCTTC. Protein: CASSYAGGEQFF. The chain links TRBV6-5 to TRBJ2-1; 8 bases fit TRBD2. Germline assignment: CDR1 MNHEY and CDR2 SVGAGI. The V gene end was trimmed by 2 bases and the J gene end by 9 bases; junction bases not matched to a gene: 0. The CDR3 consists of 12 residues.

The DNA of the CDR3 is TGCAGTGCTAGAGACCGCAGACGGGGCTTCTACAATGAGCAGTTCTTC. Translated: CSARDRRRGFYNEQFF. The chain carries TRBV20-1 and TRBJ2-1, with D perhaps TRBD1 or TRBD2 (5 bases each). The CDR3 is 16 residues long. Trimming cost V 0 bases and J 3 bases, with 15 bases left between them. CDR1 DFQATT and CDR2 SNEGSKA come from the germline V gene (reference sequence).

This clonotype turned up a few times. The genes are TRBV27 and TRBJ1-5; 7 bases line up with TRBD1. The CDR3 totals 14 residues. The J segment lost 4 bases and the V segment lost 3 bases, leaving 3 bases of the junction unmatched. Germline CDR1 and CDR2: MNHEY and SMNVEV (reference sequence). The chain's CDR3 is CASSLKGANQPQHF. CDR3 coding DNA: TGTGCCAGCAGTTTGAAGGGGGCTAATCAGCCCCAGCATTTT.

This clonotype was seen many times. The chain has TRBV10-3 and TRBJ2-5; weak D call: TRBD1 (5 bases). V shed 4 bases and J shed 0 bases, with 12 bases lying between them. Germline V gives CDR1 ENHRY, CDR2 SYGVKD. The length of the CDR3 is 15 residues. This CDR3 is CAISAQQEYQETQYF. The CDR3 nucleotides read TGTGCCATCAGTGCGCAACAGGAATACCAAGAGACCCAGTACTTC.

The V gene is TRBV7-9, the J gene TRBJ2-3; D is possibly TRBD2 (5 bases). Germline V lookup: CDR1 SEHNR, CDR2 FQNEAQ (reference sequence). The CDR3 has 14 amino acids. The germline V and J ends were trimmed by 5 bases and 1 base, with 10 bases remaining between them. The chain's CDR3 is CASSRRAGTDTQYF. The CDR3 coding sequence is TGTGCCAGCAGCCGACGAGCGGGCACAGATACGCAGTATTTT.

This rearrangement joins TRBV20-1 to TRBJ2-1, with TRBD1 matching 7 bases. The germline V gene encodes CDR1 DFQATT and CDR2 SNEGSKA (reference sequence). V lost 0 bases to trimming and J lost 3 bases; unmatched junction nucleotides: 14. The CDR3 contains 18 residues. Written as DNA, the CDR3 is TGCAGTGCTAGAGAAGGCAAGGGGGCCATTGCGGTCTACAATGAGCAGTTCTTC. Translating gives CSAREGKGAIAVYNEQFF.

The chain is built from TRBV7-3 and TRBJ1-2; D not resolved. Trimming stripped 5 bases from V and 2 bases from J, with 15 bases between. Germline V lookup: CDR1 SGHTA, CDR2 FQGTGA. This CDR3 is 15 amino acids long. CDR3 sequence: CASSPYVGSNYGYTF. For the CDR3, the DNA is TGTGCCAGCAGCCCCTACGTGGGCAGCAACTATGGCTACACCTTC.

This rearrangement joins TRBV7-9 to TRBJ2-1, with D possibly being TRBD1 (6 bases). Germline V gene data show CDR1 as SEHNR and CDR2 as FQNEAQ (reference sequence). Trimming pared 2 bases from V and 9 bases from J, leaving 11 bases between. The CDR3 is 13 residues long. This CDR3 reads CASSLTQGTEQFF. CDR3 bases: TGTGCCAGCAGCTTAACACAGGGCACTGAGCAGTTCTTC.

This chain joins TRBV9 and TRBJ2-5, with unresolved D. Germline values: CDR1 SGDLS, CDR2 YYNGEE. Trimming took off 0 bases at V and 1 base at J, with 7 bases between the two ends. This CDR3 contains 14 residues. The chain's CDR3 is CASSVADFQETQYF. The CDR3 DNA follows: TGTGCCAGCAGCGTAGCTGATTTCCAAGAGACCCAGTACTTC.

This sequence joins TRBV4-3 and TRBJ1-5; 10 nucleotides line up with TRBD1. This CDR3 is 17 amino acids long. Germline V lookup: CDR1 LGHNA, CDR2 YSLEER. With V trimmed by 3 bases and J by 6 bases, 11 bases remained unmatched. The CDR3 loop reads CASSHAEDRGKSQPQHF. The CDR3 DNA reads as TGCGCCAGCAGCCATGCCGAGGACAGGGGGAAGAGTCAGCCCCAGCATTTT.

The rearrangement links TRBV5-1 to TRBJ1-1; D gene unclear. The ends were cut back, 6 bases at V and 2 bases at J, with 14 bases in the middle. Germline CDR1 SGHRS, CDR2 YFSETQ. The CDR3 is 14 residues long. The CDR3 spells CASIFYLGNTEAFF. CDR3 nucleotides: TGCGCCAGCATCTTTTACCTCGGCAACACTGAAGCTTTCTTT.

This clonotype was counted only a few times. The chain couples TRBV20-1 to TRBJ2-7; a possible D gene is TRBD1 (6 bases). The CDR3 is made up of 13 amino acids. V was pared by 5 bases and J by 10 bases, with 21 bases between. Germline CDR1 DFQATT, CDR2 SNEGSKA (reference sequence). The CDR3 nucleotides read TGCAGTGCTTGGCGGACAGAACAAGAGACTCAGTACTTC. Its protein is CSAWRTEQETQYF.